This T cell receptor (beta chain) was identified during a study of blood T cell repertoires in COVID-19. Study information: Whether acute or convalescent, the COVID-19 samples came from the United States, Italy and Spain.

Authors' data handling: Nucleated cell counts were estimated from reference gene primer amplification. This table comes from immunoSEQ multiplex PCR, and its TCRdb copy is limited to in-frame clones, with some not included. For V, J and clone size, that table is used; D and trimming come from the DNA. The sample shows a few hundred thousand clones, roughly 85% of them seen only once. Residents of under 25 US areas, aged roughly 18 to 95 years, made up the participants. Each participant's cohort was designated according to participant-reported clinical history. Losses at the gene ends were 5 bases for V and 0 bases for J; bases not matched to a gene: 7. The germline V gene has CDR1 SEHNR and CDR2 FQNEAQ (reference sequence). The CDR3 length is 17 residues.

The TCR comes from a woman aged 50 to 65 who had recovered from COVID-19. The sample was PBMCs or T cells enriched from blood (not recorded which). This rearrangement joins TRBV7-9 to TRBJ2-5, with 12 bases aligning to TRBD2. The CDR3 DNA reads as TGTGCCAGCAGCGATTCGACTAGCGGGAGAAACCAAGAGACCCAGTACTTC. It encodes CASSDSTSGRNQETQYF.